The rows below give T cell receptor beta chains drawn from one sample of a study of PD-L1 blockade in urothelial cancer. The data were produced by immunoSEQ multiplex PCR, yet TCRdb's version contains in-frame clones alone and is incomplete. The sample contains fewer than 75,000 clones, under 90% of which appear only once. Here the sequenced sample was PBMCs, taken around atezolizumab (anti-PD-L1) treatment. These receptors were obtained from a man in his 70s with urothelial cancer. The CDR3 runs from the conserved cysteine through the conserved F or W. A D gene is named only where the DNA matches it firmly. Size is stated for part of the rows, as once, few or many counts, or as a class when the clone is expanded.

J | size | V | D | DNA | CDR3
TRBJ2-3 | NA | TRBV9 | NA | TGTGCCAGCAGCGTGGGTCGACTAAGCACAGATACGCAGTATTTT | CASSVGRLSTDTQYF
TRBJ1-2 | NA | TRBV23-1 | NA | TGCGCCAGCAGTCAAAACCGCCGGGATGGCTACACCTTC | CASSQNRRDGYTF
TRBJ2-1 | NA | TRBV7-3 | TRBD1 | TGTGCCAGCAGCTCGCGGACAGGGGGCATCAACAATGAGCAGTTCTTC | CASSSRTGGINNEQFF
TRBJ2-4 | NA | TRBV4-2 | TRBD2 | TGTGCCAGCAGCCAAGAAGGGACTAGCGGGAGAATGAACATTCAGTACTTC | CASSQEGTSGRMNIQYF
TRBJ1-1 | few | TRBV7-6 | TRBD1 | TGTGCCAGCAGCTTAGCCGGGACAGGGGCGGGGACTGAAGCTTTCTTT | CASSLAGTGAGTEAFF
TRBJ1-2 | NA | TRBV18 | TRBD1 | TGTGCCAGCTCAACTAAGACAGGGGGCGCGGAGGGCTACACCTTC | CASSTKTGGAEGYTF
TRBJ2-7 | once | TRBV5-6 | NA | TGTGCCAGCAGCACAACCATCAGGCGCGAGGGCGAGCAGTACTTC | CASSTTIRREGEQYF
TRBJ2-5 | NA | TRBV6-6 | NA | TGTGCCAGCAGTTCAGGGCCAAGACAGACCCAGTACTTC | CASSSGPRQTQYF
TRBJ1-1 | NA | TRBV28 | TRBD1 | TGTGCCAGCAGTTCCCCCTGGACAGGGGGCACAACTTTCTTT | CASSSPWTGGTTFF
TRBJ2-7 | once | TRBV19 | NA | TGTGCCAGTAGTCGGGAAGTCTCCTACGAGCAGTACTTC | CASSREVSYEQYF
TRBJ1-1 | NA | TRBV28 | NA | TGTGCCAGTCAAAGGGGGGGAGGACCTGAAGCTTTCTTT | CASQRGGGPEAFF
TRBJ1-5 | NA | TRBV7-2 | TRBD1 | TGTGCCAGCAGCTTATCTTCGCAGGGGGCGCAGCCCCAGCATTTT | CASSLSSQGAQPQHF
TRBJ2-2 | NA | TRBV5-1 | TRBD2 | TGCGCCAGCACTCTAACAAGCTTATTTTCCGGCGGGGGGCATTCGACCACCGGGGAGCTGTTTTTT | CASTLTSLFSGGGHSTTGELFF
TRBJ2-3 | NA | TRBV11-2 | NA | TGTGCCAGCAGCTTAGGCCAGCGGAACACAGATACGCAGTATTTT | CASSLGQRNTDTQYF
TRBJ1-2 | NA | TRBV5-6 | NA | TGTGCCAGCAGCTTGGGCAGGTTGAACTATGGCTACACCTTC | CASSLGRLNYGYTF
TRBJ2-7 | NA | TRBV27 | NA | TGTGCCAGCAGTTTGATTGGGGGGTTTCCGTACGAGCAGTACTTC | CASSLIGGFPYEQYF
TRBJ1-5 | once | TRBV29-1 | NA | TGCAGCGTCGGAGATCAGCCCCAGCATTTT | CSVGDQPQHF
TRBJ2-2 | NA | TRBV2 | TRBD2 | TGTGCCAGCTTGAGCGGGAGTGTAGCCGGGGAGCTGTTTTTT | CASLSGSVAGELFF
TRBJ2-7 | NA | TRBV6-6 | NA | TGTGCCAGCATTAAAGGGGGTAACTCCTACGAGCAGTACTTC | CASIKGGNSYEQYF
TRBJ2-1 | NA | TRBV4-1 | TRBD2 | TGCGCCAGCAGCCCCTCCCCAGCGGGAATCACCTACAATGAGCAGTTCTTC | CASSPSPAGITYNEQFF
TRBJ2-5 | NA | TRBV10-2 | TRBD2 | TGCGCCAGCAGACGTACTAGCGGGATCCAAGAGACCCAGTACTTC | CASRRTSGIQETQYF
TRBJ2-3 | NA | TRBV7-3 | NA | TGTGCCAGCAGCGCCTTCCCATCTAGGTCTAGCACAGATACGCAGTATTTT | CASSAFPSRSSTDTQYF
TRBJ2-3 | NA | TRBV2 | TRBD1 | TGTGCCAGCAGTGAAGGGACAGGGCGCACAGATACGCAGTATTTT | CASSEGTGRTDTQYF
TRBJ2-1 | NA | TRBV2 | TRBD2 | TGTGCCAGCAAACTAGCGGCTTACAATGAGCAGTTCTTC | CASKLAAYNEQFF
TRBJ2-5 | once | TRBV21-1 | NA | TGTGCCAGCAGCAAAGTTCTAGCGGGAGGGCCGGGAGAGACCCAGTACTTC | CASSKVLAGGPGETQYF
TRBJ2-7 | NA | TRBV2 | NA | TGTGCCAGCAGTGAAGTAGCGGCCGCCTCCTACGAGCAGTACTTC | CASSEVAAASYEQYF
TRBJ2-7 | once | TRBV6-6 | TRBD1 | TGTGCCAGCAGTCCCAGTCGTACAGGGGCCTACGAGCAGTACTTC | CASSPSRTGAYEQYF
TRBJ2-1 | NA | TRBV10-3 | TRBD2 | TGTGCCATCAGTGAGCCTAGCGGGACTACCTACAATGAGCAGTTCTTC | CAISEPSGTTYNEQFF